A single sample is the source of the 10 T cell receptor beta chains below, sequenced in a study of T-cell memory formation after mild COVID-19. TCRdb independently ran MiXCR on the 5' RACE reads; one entry per CDR3 protein. Altogether about 200,000 distinct CDR3 sequences are present, 16% being singletons, with the ten largest covering under 2.5%. The sample comprised PBMCs or a T cell subset sorted from them (not recorded which). The receptors originated from an adult woman who had mild COVID-19 (a few samples of this study predate the infection). Cell type and time point are not known.

The sample holds a few counts of this clonotype. The chain uses TRBV6-2 or TRBV6-3 and TRBJ2-7, with D uncertain. CDR1 is MNHEY and CDR2 is SVGEGT in the germline V gene. V lost 4 bases, J lost 5 bases, and 9 bases lay in between. The CDR3 runs 12 residues. CDR3 loop: CASSSQFHEQYF. The CDR3 DNA is TGTGCCAGCAGTTCTCAGTTCCACGAGCAGTACTTC.

The chain couples TRBV5-1 to TRBJ2-1; D is perhaps TRBD2 (5 bases). Germline V CDR1 and CDR2: SGHRS, YFSETQ. The CDR3 loop spans 16 amino acids. V shed 0 bases and J shed 6 bases, with 16 bases lying between them. CDR3 amino acids: CASSLGGWLTRNEQFF. CDR3 bases: TGCGCCAGCAGCTTGGGCGGGTGGCTGACCCGCAATGAGCAGTTCTTC.

This clonotype was observed a handful of times. The chain is built from TRBV19 and TRBJ2-5; D is uncertain. The germline V gene encodes CDR1 LNHDA and CDR2 SQIVND (reference sequence). Trimming left V 5 bases short and J 5 bases short, with 18 bases between. The CDR3 extends over 15 amino acids. As DNA, the CDR3 is TGTGCCAGTAGTTCGGCAGCTCAAGGTCGGGAGACCCAGTACTTC. Amino acids: CASSSAAQGRETQYF.

In this sample, this clonotype turned up a few times. This chain connects TRBV5-6 to TRBJ1-1; D gene unclear. The length of the CDR3 is 14 residues. The V gene's germline CDR1 is SGHDT and CDR2 YYEEEE. Trimming removed 0 bases at V and 0 bases at J, with 6 bases between. CDR3 region: CASSLVRMNTEAFF. The CDR3 region has the DNA TGTGCCAGCAGCTTGGTCAGGATGAACACTGAAGCTTTCTTT.

This clonotype showed up many times. This chain links TRBV5-1 with TRBJ2-5; no clear D gene. Germline V gives CDR1 SGHRS, CDR2 YFSETQ. There are 12 residues in the CDR3. Trimming cost V 0 bases and J 0 bases, with 0 bases left between them. The CDR3 DNA reads TGCGCCAGCAGCTTGGACCAAGAGACCCAGTACTTC. This translates into CASSLDQETQYF.

The chain links TRBV5-1 to TRBJ2-7, with unresolved D. The CDR3 runs to 14 residues. CDR1 is SGHRS and CDR2 is YFSETQ in the germline V gene. Trimming stripped 4 bases from V and 3 bases from J, with 14 bases between. The CDR3: CASSPQYTHYEQYF. CDR3 coding DNA: TGCGCCAGCAGCCCTCAGTATACCCACTACGAGCAGTACTTC.

This sequence joins TRBV20-1 and TRBJ2-2; weak D call: TRBD1 (5 bases). Trimming took 3 bases from V and 1 from J, leaving 15 bases between them. The CDR3 has 16 residues. Germline V gene sequence: CDR1 DFQATT, CDR2 SNEGSKA (reference sequence). The CDR3 DNA reads TGCAGTGCTAGGACTCGGACACAATTGAACACCGGGGAGCTGTTTTTT. Translation gives CSARTRTQLNTGELFF.

This clonotype appeared a few times. The chain has TRBV5-1 and TRBJ1-2; 10 nucleotides align to TRBD1. Germline CDR1 SGHRS, CDR2 YFSETQ. V was clipped by 0 bases and J by 6 bases; unmatched bases: 8. CDR3 length equals 16 residues. The CDR3 protein is CASSLDPGTGANGYTF. The CDR3 bases are TGCGCCAGCAGCTTGGACCCCGGGACAGGGGCTAATGGCTACACCTTC. Supplemented by reference TRBV5-1 and TRBJ1-2, the full variable domain reads KAGVTQTPRYLIKTRGQQVTLSCSPISGHRSVSWYQQTPGQGLQFLFEYFSETQRNKGNFPGRFSGRQFSNSRSEMNVSTLELGDSALYLCASSLDPGTGANGYTFGSGTRLTVV.

V is TRBV7-2 and J is TRBJ2-2, with a weak D call TRBD1 (5 bases). This CDR3 region has 14 residues. Trimming removed 1 base at V and 5 bases at J, with 8 bases between. CDR1 and CDR2 from the germline V gene are SGHTA and FQGNSA. The CDR3 region is CASSLVGATGELFF. CDR3 coding DNA: TGTGCCAGCAGCTTAGTAGGGGCAACCGGGGAGCTGTTTTTT. The full variable domain, completed using reference TRBV7-2 and TRBJ2-2, is GAGVSQSPSNKVTEKGKDVELRCDPISGHTALYWYRQSLGQGLEFLIYFQGNSAPDKSGLPSDRFSAERTGGSVSTLTIQRTQQEDSAVYLCASSLVGATGELFFGEGSRLTVL.

This clonotype occurred a few times. V and J are TRBV6-5 and TRBJ1-1; 9 bases map to TRBD1. Per germline, CDR1 MNHEY and CDR2 SVGAGI. V was clipped by 6 bases and J by 1 base; unmatched bases: 3. The CDR3 totals 14 residues. The CDR3 DNA sequence: TGTGCCAGCAGACCGACAGGGGGGAACACTGAAGCTTTCTTT. Translating gives CASRPTGGNTEAFF.